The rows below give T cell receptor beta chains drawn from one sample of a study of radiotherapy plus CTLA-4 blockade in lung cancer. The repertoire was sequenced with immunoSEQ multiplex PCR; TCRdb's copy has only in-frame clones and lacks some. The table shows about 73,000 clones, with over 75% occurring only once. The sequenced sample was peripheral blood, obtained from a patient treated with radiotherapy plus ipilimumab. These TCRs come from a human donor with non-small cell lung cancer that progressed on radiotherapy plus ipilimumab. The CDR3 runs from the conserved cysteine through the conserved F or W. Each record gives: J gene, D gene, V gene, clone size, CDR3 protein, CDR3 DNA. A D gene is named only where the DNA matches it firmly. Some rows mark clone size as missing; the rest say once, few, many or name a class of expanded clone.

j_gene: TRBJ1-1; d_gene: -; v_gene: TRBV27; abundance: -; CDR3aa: CASSRVLGTEAFF; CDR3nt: TGTGCCAGCAGTCGGGTACTGGGGACTGAAGCTTTCTTT
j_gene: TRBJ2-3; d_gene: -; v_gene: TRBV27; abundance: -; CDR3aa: CASSFVGGTDTQYF; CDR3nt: TGTGCCAGCAGTTTCGTGGGGGGCACAGATACGCAGTATTTT
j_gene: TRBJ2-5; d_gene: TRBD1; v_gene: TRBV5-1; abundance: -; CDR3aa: CASSWDRQETQYF; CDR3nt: TGCGCCAGCAGCTGGGACAGGCAAGAGACCCAGTACTTC
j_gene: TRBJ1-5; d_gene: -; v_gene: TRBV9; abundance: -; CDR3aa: CASSVEGLSNQPQHF; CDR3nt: TGTGCCAGCAGCGTAGAGGGTTTGAGCAATCAGCCCCAGCATTTT
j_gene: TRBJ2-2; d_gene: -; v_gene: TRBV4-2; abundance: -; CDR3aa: CASSQGADTGELFF; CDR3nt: TGTGCCAGCAGCCAAGGGGCGGACACCGGGGAGCTGTTTTTT
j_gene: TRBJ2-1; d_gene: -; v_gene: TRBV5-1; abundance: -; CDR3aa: CASSKLANEQFF; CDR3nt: TGCGCCAGCAGCAAACTAGCTAATGAGCAGTTCTTC
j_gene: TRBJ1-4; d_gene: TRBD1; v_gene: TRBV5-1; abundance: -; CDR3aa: CASSTTGGVNEKLFF; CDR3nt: TGCGCCAGCAGCACTACAGGGGGCGTTAATGAAAAACTGTTTTTT
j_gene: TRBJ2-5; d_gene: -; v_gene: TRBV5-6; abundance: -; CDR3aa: CASSLGAAGETQYF; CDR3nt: TGTGCCAGCAGCTTGGGTGCGGCGGGGGAGACCCAGTACTTC
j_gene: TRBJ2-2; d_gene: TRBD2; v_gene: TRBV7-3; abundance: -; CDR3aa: CASSSLAGNTGELFF; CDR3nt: TGTGCCAGCAGCTCTCTAGCGGGCAACACCGGGGAGCTGTTTTTT
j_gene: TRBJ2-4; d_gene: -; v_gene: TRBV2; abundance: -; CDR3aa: CASSGMPKNIQYF; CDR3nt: TGTGCCAGCTCCGGGATGCCCAAAAACATTCAGTACTTC
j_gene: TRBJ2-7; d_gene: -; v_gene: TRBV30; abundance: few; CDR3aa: CAWSLVYEQYF; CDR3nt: TGTGCCTGGAGTTTGGTCTACGAGCAGTACTTC
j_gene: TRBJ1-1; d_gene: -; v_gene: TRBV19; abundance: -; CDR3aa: CASSIQVSYTEAFF; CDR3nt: TGTGCCAGTAGTATTCAGGTCTCGTACACTGAAGCTTTCTTT
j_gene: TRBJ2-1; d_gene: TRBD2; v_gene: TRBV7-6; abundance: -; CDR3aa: CASSLGLASGTNEQFF; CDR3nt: TGTGCCAGCAGCTTAGGGTTGGCTAGCGGGACCAATGAGCAGTTCTTC
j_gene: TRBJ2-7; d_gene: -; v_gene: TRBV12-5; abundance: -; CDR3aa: CASGTPTLGLTSYEQYF; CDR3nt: TGTGCTAGTGGCACCCCGACGTTGGGACTCACATCCTACGAGCAGTACTTC
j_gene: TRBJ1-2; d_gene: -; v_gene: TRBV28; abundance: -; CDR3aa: CASSFYQGRVGGYTF; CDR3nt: TGTGCCAGCAGTTTTTACCAGGGGCGCGTGGGTGGCTACACCTTC